The rows below give T cell receptor beta chains drawn from one sample of a study of siplizumab effects on memory and regulatory T cells. Sequenced by immunoSEQ multiplex PCR; TCRdb stores in-frame clones only, minus some. The table has about 85,000 clones, 85% to 95% seen once; the top ten hold about a fifth. Specimen: CD8+ T cells sorted from blood. These receptors all come from a human donor in good health. CDR3s include the opening cysteine and the closing phenylalanine or tryptophan. Each record gives: D gene, V gene, clone size, J gene, CDR3 DNA, CDR3 protein. The D gene is left open where the match is weak. Some rows mark clone size as missing; the rest say once, few, many or name a class of expanded clone.

.	TRBV10-3	.	TRBJ2-3	TGTGCCATCAGTGAGTCTTGGCTAGGGGAAACAGATACGCAGTATTTT	CAISESWLGETDTQYF
TRBD2	TRBV5-8	.	TRBJ2-3	TGTGCCAGCACCCGAGGGCCTAGCGGGAGGGCCGTCACAGATACGCAGTATTTT	CASTRGPSGRAVTDTQYF
.	TRBV6-5	.	TRBJ2-7	TGTGCCAGCAGTTACTCGGACACCTACGAGCAGTACTTC	CASSYSDTYEQYF
.	TRBV19	.	TRBJ1-3	TGTGCCAGCCAAATTACCTTCTCTGGAAACACCATATATTTT	CASQITFSGNTIYF
.	TRBV21-1	.	TRBJ1-6	TGTGCCAGCAGCGCCCCGGGACCCACAAATTCACCCCTCCACTTT	CASSAPGPTNSPLHF
TRBD2	TRBV7-6	.	TRBJ2-2	TGTGCCAGCAGCTTAGCGGTTAGCGGGAGGGCCGGCACCGGGGAGCTGTTTTTT	CASSLAVSGRAGTGELFF
TRBD2	TRBV5-6	.	TRBJ2-7	TGTGCCACCCAGCGTCCTAGCGGGGAAAGAGCCTACGAGCAGTACTTC	CATQRPSGERAYEQYF
.	TRBV27	.	TRBJ2-7	TGTGCCAGCAGTTTGGACAGCGCCGCCTACGAGCAGTACTTC	CASSLDSAAYEQYF
.	TRBV27	.	TRBJ1-5	TGTGCCAGCAGTTTATTCCCAGGAGGCAATCAGCCCCAGCATTTT	CASSLFPGGNQPQHF
.	TRBV29-1	few	TRBJ1-1	TGCAGCGTTGTCTTTTCGGGCACTGAAGCTTTCTTT	CSVVFSGTEAFF
TRBD1	TRBV14	.	TRBJ1-1	TGTGCCAGCAGCCCTCAGACAGGGCCCCGGGCCACTGAAGCTTTCTTT	CASSPQTGPRATEAFF
.	TRBV7-9	.	TRBJ2-7	TGTGCCAGCAGCCTCGGGGCGAGGAACACCTACGAGCAGTACTTC	CASSLGARNTYEQYF
.	TRBV15	few	TRBJ2-3	TGTGCCACCAGCATCGAGGGGAGTTTGGGAGATACGCAGTATTTT	CATSIEGSLGDTQYF
TRBD2	TRBV9	.	TRBJ2-2	TGTGCCAGCAGCACCGGACTAGCGGGATTACCGAACACCGGGGAGCTGTTTTTT	CASSTGLAGLPNTGELFF
.	TRBV29-1	.	TRBJ1-2	TGCAGCGTTGAAGTATATGGGGACTATGGCTACACCTTC	CSVEVYGDYGYTF
TRBD2	TRBV7-8	.	TRBJ2-5	TGTGCCAGCAGGCGAACTAGCGGCCCTAAAGAGACCCAGTACTTC	CASRRTSGPKETQYF
.	TRBV19	.	TRBJ2-7	TGTGCCAGTAGTACGACACCAGGGGACGAGCAGTACTTC	CASSTTPGDEQYF
TRBD1	TRBV18	.	TRBJ1-1	TGTGCCAGCGCGGACAGGGGTCCGAACACTGAAGCTTTCTTT	CASADRGPNTEAFF
.	TRBV5-6	.	TRBJ2-7	TGTGCCAGCAGCTCGGTCTTAGGCTACGAGCAGTACTTC	CASSSVLGYEQYF
TRBD1	TRBV7-9	.	TRBJ1-1	TGTGCCAGCAGCCTTCTTAAAACAGGGGTGTGGGACACTGAAGCTTTCTTT	CASSLLKTGVWDTEAFF
.	TRBV27	.	TRBJ1-5	TGTGCCAGCAGTTTACAGGGACAGCCCCAGCATTTT	CASSLQGQPQHF
.	TRBV9	.	TRBJ1-3	TGTGCCAGCAGCGTAATCGGCCGGGACACCATATATTTT	CASSVIGRDTIYF
TRBD1	TRBV12-5	.	TRBJ1-1	TGTGCTAGCCGGGACAGTTCCACTGAAGCTTTCTTT	CASRDSSTEAFF
TRBD2	TRBV27	.	TRBJ2-1	TGTGCCAGCAGTTTAGGCCTAGCGGCCTACAATGAGCAGTTCTTC	CASSLGLAAYNEQFF
TRBD1	TRBV7-9	.	TRBJ2-7	TGTGCCAGCAGCATTCGGGACAGTCACTACGAGCAGTACTTC	CASSIRDSHYEQYF
.	TRBV9	.	TRBJ2-3	TGTGCCAGCAGCGTAGCGGCATTGAGCACAGATACGCAGTATTTT	CASSVAALSTDTQYF
.	TRBV2	.	TRBJ1-1	TGTGCCAGCAGTGTAGCGGGGGCGATGAACACTGAAGCTTTCTTT	CASSVAGAMNTEAFF
.	TRBV5-5	.	TRBJ1-5	TGTGCCAGCAGCCTGGGACTTGGCAATCAGCCCCAGCATTTT	CASSLGLGNQPQHF
.	TRBV29-1	.	TRBJ2-3	TGCAGCGTCCCGGTGGTAGCCGACGGCCGGGATACGCAGTATTTT	CSVPVVADGRDTQYF
.	TRBV7-6	.	TRBJ2-2	TGTGCCAGCAGCTTGGGACAATACACCGGGGAGCTGTTTTTT	CASSLGQYTGELFF
.	TRBV6-4	.	TRBJ2-5	TGTGCCAGCAGTGCGAGGGTAAGGGGACAGGCGGGAGGGCCGCAAGAGACCCAGTACTTC	CASSARVRGQAGGPQETQYF
.	TRBV2	.	TRBJ2-7	TGTGCCAGCAGCGAGGACGCCTCCTACGAGCAGTACTTC	CASSEDASYEQYF
.	TRBV27	.	TRBJ1-1	TGTGCCAGCAGTTTATCCGGGGCAGTGGGCACTGAAGCTTTCTTT	CASSLSGAVGTEAFF